These 30 T cell receptor beta chains were sequenced from one sample in a study of blood T cell repertoires in COVID-19. The data were produced by immunoSEQ multiplex PCR, yet TCRdb's version contains in-frame clones alone and is incomplete. The data show 300,000 to 400,000 clones, about 88% seen once. Material: PBMCs or T cells enriched from blood (not recorded which). These receptors were taken from a woman aged 25 to 39 who had recovered from COVID-19.

The chain carries TRBV11-2 and TRBJ1-1; TRBD1 agrees at 7 bases. Looked up from germline, CDR1 is SGHAT and CDR2 is FQNNGV. Trimming removed 2 bases from V and 1 base from J; junction bases left unmatched: 1. The CDR3 is made up of 14 amino acids. CDR3 sequence (DNA): TGTGCCAGCAGCTTAAGACAGGGGAACACTGAAGCTTTCTTT. It yields the protein CASSLRQGNTEAFF.

A few counts support this clone. The J gene is TRBJ1-6, the V gene TRBV6-6; D is uncertain. The V end lost 3 bases, the J end lost 8 bases, and 14 bases lay between the germline ends. The CDR3 consists of 15 residues. Germline V CDR1 and CDR2: MNHNY, SVGAGI (reference sequence). CDR3: CASSYAGFADSPLHF. The CDR3 nucleotides are TGTGCCAGCAGTTATGCCGGGTTTGCGGATTCACCCCTCCACTTT.

CDR3 nucleotide sequence: TGTGCCAGTAGCGGGACATCGAACACTGAAGCTTTCTTT. It is translated as CASSGTSNTEAFF. The rearrangement links TRBV19 to TRBJ1-1, with D possibly being TRBD1 (6 bases). The CDR3 is made up of 13 amino acids. Trimming stripped 6 bases from V and 1 base from J, with 9 bases between. CDR1 and CDR2 (germline): LNHDA, SQIVND (reference sequence). Full variable domain (missing parts from reference TRBV19 and TRBJ1-1): DGGITQSPKYLFRKEGQNVTLSCEQNLNHDAMYWYRQDPGQGLRLIYYSQIVNDFQKGDIAEGYSVSREKKESFPLTVTSAQKNPTAFYLCASSGTSNTEAFFGQGTRLTVV.

The chain couples TRBV10-3 to TRBJ1-5; 7 nucleotides line up with TRBD1. Germline V gene data show CDR1 as ENHRY and CDR2 as SYGVKD. The V and J ends lost 6 bases and 6 bases, in that order; junction bases with no gene match: 5. This CDR3 spans 13 amino acids. CDR3 loop: CAIRDRAAQPQHF. The CDR3 DNA reads as TGTGCCATCAGAGACAGGGCGGCTCAGCCCCAGCATTTT.

This clone was recorded a few times. The V and J genes are TRBV7-8 and TRBJ1-1; no firm D call. V lost 5 bases to trimming and J lost 0 bases, with 7 bases between them. The CDR3 extends over 13 amino acids. The germline V gene encodes CDR1 SGHVS and CDR2 FQNEAQ. The CDR3 nucleotides are TGTGCCAGCAGCCGTAGCATGAACACTGAAGCTTTCTTT. Protein product: CASSRSMNTEAFF.

The chain combines TRBV28 with TRBJ1-4; D possibly corresponds to TRBD1 (5 bases). The CDR3 totals 13 residues. Per germline, CDR1 MDHEN and CDR2 SYDVKM. Trimming took 8 bases from V and 4 from J, leaving 11 bases between them. The DNA of the CDR3 is TGTGCCAGCGAAGACAGAATTAATGAAAAACTGTTTTTT. Amino acid sequence: CASEDRINEKLFF.

This chain links TRBV4-1 with TRBJ1-2; TRBD1 is a possible D gene (6 bases). The CDR3 covers 17 residues. Trimming stripped 3 bases from V and 2 bases from J, with 19 bases between. Germline V gene data show CDR1 as MGHRA and CDR2 as YSYEKL. In DNA, the CDR3 is TGCGCCAGCAGCCAGGTCACCCCGCGGGGGGCCAACTATGGCTACACCTTC. Translation: CASSQVTPRGANYGYTF.

This clone was seen only a few times. Written as DNA, the CDR3 is TGTGCCAGCAGCCCCGGGACAGGGGGCTGGTATGGCTACACCTTC. Residues: CASSPGTGGWYGYTF. V and J are TRBV3-1 (or the pseudogene TRBV3-2) and TRBJ1-2, with 12 nucleotides matching TRBD1. The CDR3 runs to 15 residues. The germline CDR1 and CDR2 sequences are LGHDT and YNNKEL (reference sequence). V trimming: 4 bases; J trimming: 5 bases; junction bases outside the gene matches: 5.

This chain links TRBV2 with TRBJ2-1, with unresolved D. V was trimmed by 2 bases and J by 6 bases, leaving 17 bases between them. Germline V gene lookup returns CDR1 SNHLY and CDR2 FYNNEI. The CDR3 runs to 16 residues. The CDR3 DNA sequence: TGTGCCAGCAGTGAACCCCGCATCTTAGAGTCCAATGAGCAGTTCTTC. Its translation is CASSEPRILESNEQFF.

This clone occurred a few times. The chain is built from TRBV15 and TRBJ2-7, with D perhaps TRBD2 (7 bases). CDR1 is LNHNV and CDR2 is YYDKDF in the germline V gene (reference sequence). The CDR3 is made up of 13 amino acids. V dropped 0 bases and J dropped 7 bases, with 10 bases sitting between them. The CDR3 DNA sequence: TGTGCCACCAGCAGAGAACAGGGAGGGGAGCAGTACTTC. Its translation is CATSREQGGEQYF.

The chain employs TRBV6-5 and TRBJ2-3; 7 positions agree with TRBD2. The V gene's germline CDR1 is MNHEY and CDR2 SVGAGI. The CDR3 is made up of 14 amino acids. J lost 7 bases, V lost 7 bases, and 11 bases had no gene match. For the CDR3, the DNA is TGTGCCAGCACCCTTACCGGGACTAAGCATACGCAGTATTTT. This gives the protein CASTLTGTKHTQYF.

V gene TRBV6-5 combines with J gene TRBJ2-7, with a tentative D call TRBD1 (6 bases). V lost 7 bases and J lost 3, with 13 bases in between. The CDR3 sequence is 13 residues long. CDR1 MNHEY and CDR2 SVGAGI come from the germline V gene. The CDR3 sequence is CASKGVLSYEQYF. The CDR3 DNA follows: TGTGCCAGCAAGGGGGTCCTCAGCTACGAGCAGTACTTC.

The chain joins TRBV4-2 to TRBJ1-2; 8 nucleotides match TRBD1. The CDR3 runs to 15 residues. Unmatched junction bases numbered 6, after V lost 4 bases and J lost 2 bases. Germline loops: CDR1 LGHNA, CDR2 YNFKEQ. The CDR3 DNA reads as TGTGCCAGCAGCCCGCGACAGGGGCACAACTATGGCTACACCTTC. It specifies CASSPRQGHNYGYTF.

The rearrangement uses TRBV19 and TRBJ1-1, with 11 bases identical to TRBD1. V lost 5 bases to trimming and J lost 2 bases; unmatched junction nucleotides: 4. The CDR3 sequence is 15 residues long. CDR1 LNHDA and CDR2 SQIVND come from the germline V gene (reference sequence). CDR3 loop: CASSAGTGGNTEAFF. The CDR3 DNA sequence: TGTGCCAGTAGTGCCGGGACAGGGGGTAACACTGAAGCTTTCTTT.

This clone was seen a handful of times. J is TRBJ1-6 and V is TRBV4-1, with 8 nucleotides matching TRBD1. V lost 0 bases, J lost 8 bases, and 6 bases stayed unmatched. The germline V gene encodes CDR1 MGHRA and CDR2 YSYEKL. The CDR3 is made up of 16 amino acids. This CDR3 reads CASSQDVRTGYSPLHF. The DNA of the CDR3 is TGCGCCAGCAGCCAAGATGTACGGACAGGGTATTCACCCCTCCACTTT.

The J gene is TRBJ2-3, the V gene TRBV7-2; D is ambiguous. In germline, CDR1 is SGHTA, CDR2 FQGNSA. The length of the CDR3 is 14 residues. The V end was cut by 4 bases, the J end by 0 bases, with 8 bases between. CDR3 region: CASSSTHSTDTQYF. CDR3 sequence (DNA): TGTGCCAGCAGCTCGACTCATAGCACAGATACGCAGTATTTT.

The chain links TRBV21-1 to TRBJ2-7; TRBD2 is the table's D call, not checked against the DNA. TRBV21-1 is a documented pseudogene. This CDR3 has 18 amino acids. CDR3 DNA: TGTGCCAGCAGCAAAGTAATCGTTGGCCTCGCGGGGGGCCACGAGCAGTACTTC. Protein: CASSKVIVGLAGGHEQYF.

The chain carries TRBV7-8 and TRBJ2-2, with 7 bases aligning to TRBD2. Germline lookup yields CDR1 SGHVS and CDR2 FQNEAQ. This CDR3 spans 14 amino acids. V gave up 4 bases and J gave up 7 bases; unmatched junction bases: 6. CDR3 amino acids: CASSYRSGDGELFF. CDR3 sequence (DNA): TGTGCCAGCAGCTACCGGAGCGGGGACGGGGAGCTGTTTTTT.

A note on this clone: Other DNA sequences in the same sample also yield this CDR3. The V call is TRBV18, the J call TRBJ2-7, with 13 bases that match TRBD2. The CDR3 length is 16 residues. The trim removed 3 bases at V and 4 bases at J, leaving 6 bases unmatched. Germline V gene lookup returns CDR1 KGHSH and CDR2 LQKENI. CDR3 nucleotides: TGTGCCAGCTCACCTACTAGCGGGGGGGTGTCGTACGAGCAGTACTTC. Amino acid sequence: CASSPTSGGVSYEQYF.

The rearrangement links TRBV3-1 (or the pseudogene TRBV3-2) to TRBJ1-1; TRBD1 is a possible D gene (6 bases). This CDR3 is built from 16 residues. The germline V gene has CDR1 LGHDT and CDR2 YNNKEL (reference sequence). The V and J ends lost 4 bases and 5 bases respectively, with 20 bases between them. CDR3 DNA: TGTGCCAGCAGCCCCCGGGGAGGGGGGGATTGGACTGAAGCTTTCTTT. Amino acids: CASSPRGGGDWTEAFF.

This clone occurred once. The genes are TRBV5-5 and TRBJ1-2; D unresolved. The V and J ends lost 0 bases and 2 bases respectively, with 11 bases between them. The CDR3 contains 15 residues. Germline loops: CDR1 SGHKS, CDR2 YYEKEE (reference sequence). The CDR3 sequence is CASSLAAQENYGYTF. CDR3 nucleotide sequence: TGTGCCAGCAGCTTGGCCGCCCAGGAAAACTATGGCTACACCTTC.

This chain links TRBV30 with TRBJ2-3; TRBD2 matches at 8 bases. The junction had 6 bases not matched to a gene; V was cut back by 0 bases and J by 4 bases. The CDR3 covers 15 residues. From germline, CDR1 is GTSNPN and CDR2 SVGIG (reference sequence). The chain's CDR3 is CAWSVTGGLADTQYF. The CDR3 region has the DNA TGTGCCTGGAGTGTAACGGGGGGGCTGGCAGATACGCAGTATTTT.

V gene TRBV5-4 combines with J gene TRBJ2-6; 7 bases agree with TRBD1. The trim removed 9 bases at V and 0 bases at J, leaving 9 bases unmatched. The CDR3 loop spans 16 amino acids. Per germline, CDR1 SGHNT and CDR2 YYREEE (reference sequence). CDR3 residues: CATQRDRDSGANVLTF. CDR3 sequence (DNA): TGTGCCACCCAGCGCGACAGGGACTCTGGGGCCAACGTCCTGACTTTC.

This chain joins TRBV7-8 and TRBJ1-2; the D gene is possibly TRBD1 (6 bases). The CDR3 loop spans 14 amino acids. V gave up 2 bases and J gave up 8 bases, with 15 bases separating them. Germline V CDR1 and CDR2: SGHVS, FQNEAQ. CDR3 region: CASSLSWDMLGYTF. The CDR3 DNA sequence: TGTGCCAGCAGCTTATCCTGGGACATGCTCGGCTACACCTTC.

The V and J genes are TRBV7-9 and TRBJ2-6, with 9 bases aligning to TRBD1. The CDR3 contains 16 residues. Trimming removed 4 bases from V and 3 bases from J; junction bases left unmatched: 4. Germline lookup yields CDR1 SEHNR and CDR2 FQNEAQ (reference sequence). CDR3: CASSSDRGFGANVLTF. The CDR3 coding sequence is TGTGCCAGCAGCTCGGACAGGGGATTTGGGGCCAACGTCCTGACTTTC.

This sequence joins TRBV7-9 and TRBJ2-7; TRBD1 matches at 8 bases. This CDR3 region has 14 residues. Trimming cost V 1 base and J 2 bases; bases outside gene matches: 1. Germline values: CDR1 SEHNR, CDR2 FQNEAQ (reference sequence). Here the CDR3 reads CASSLGDRTYEQYF. DNA for the CDR3: TGTGCCAGCAGCTTAGGGGACAGGACCTACGAGCAGTACTTC.

This clone was counted a few times. The CDR3 protein is CASSQEARLAGASQETQYF. In DNA form, the CDR3 reads TGTGCCAGCAGCCAAGAGGCGCGACTAGCGGGGGCGAGTCAAGAGACCCAGTACTTC. The chain links TRBV14 to TRBJ2-5, with 12 bases fitting TRBD2. This CDR3 region has 19 residues. Germline CDR1 reads SGHDN; CDR2 reads FVKESK. J gave up 2 bases and V 0 bases, and 10 bases lay outside the gene matches. Full variable domain (outside the CDR3, taken from reference TRBV14 and TRBJ2-5): EAGVTQFPSHSVIEKGQTVTLRCDPISGHDNLYWYRRVMGKEIKFLLHFVKESKQDESGMPNNRFLAERTGGTYSTLKVQPAELEDSGVYFCASSQEARLAGASQETQYFGPGTRLLVL.

The chain combines TRBV5-4 with TRBJ2-3; D perhaps matches TRBD1 (6 bases). The germline CDR1 and CDR2 sequences are SGHNT and YYREEE (reference sequence). The CDR3 has 14 amino acids. Trimming removed 4 bases from V and 3 bases from J, with 12 bases in between. CDR3 sequence (DNA): TGTGCCAGCAGCCCAATCACAGGGACAGATACGCAGTATTTT. Amino acids: CASSPITGTDTQYF.

The rearrangement links TRBV4-1 to TRBJ1-2, with 9 bases fitting TRBD1. Unmatched junction bases numbered 7, after V lost 0 bases and J lost 5 bases. The CDR3 runs 16 residues. The germline gives CDR1 MGHRA, CDR2 YSYEKL. As DNA, the CDR3 is TGCGCCAGCAGCCAAGATACGGGAGACAGGGGGTATGGCTACACCTTC. Protein: CASSQDTGDRGYGYTF.

The CDR3 region is CASSGNRGDDGYTF. In DNA, the CDR3 is TGCGCCAGCAGCGGCAACAGGGGTGACGATGGCTACACCTTC. The V gene is TRBV5-1, the J gene TRBJ1-2; TRBD1 matches at 7 bases. V gave up 4 bases and J gave up 6 bases; unmatched junction bases: 9. Germline CDR1 and CDR2: SGHRS and YFSETQ. This CDR3 has 14 residues.